A selection of T cell receptor beta chains follows, all from one sample in a study of T cell repertoires in cytomegalovirus infection. MiXCR, applied by TCRdb to the reads, yields one record per CDR3 protein. This repertoire shows fewer than 550,000 distinct CDR3 sequences, around 11% found once; its top ten account for 10%. Material: PBMCs. These receptor sequences come from a human donor in good health (CMV status not recorded). Some clones in this sample may be carry-over from other donors' samples. The CDR3 runs from the conserved cysteine through the conserved F or W. D genes are given only for firm matches. The size entry is marked missing in some rows and otherwise reads once, few, many or a size class.

D gene	clone size	V gene	J gene	CDR3 DNA	CDR3 protein
NA	many	TRBV20-1	TRBJ1-6	TGCAGTGCCTCGGAGCCGGGAAGGGTTGATTCACCCCTCCACTTT	CSASEPGRVDSPLHF
TRBD1	many	TRBV4-1	TRBJ1-2	TGCGCCAGCAGCCCCCGGACAGGGACAGACTATGGCTACACCTTC	CASSPRTGTDYGYTF
NA	few	TRBV19	TRBJ2-1	TGTGCCAGTAGTTGGGACGGCGGGGAGCACAATGAGCAGTTCTTC	CASSWDGGEHNEQFF
TRBD2	many	TRBV12-5	TRBJ2-1	TGTGCTAGTGGTCTTGGACTAGTGCGAACTAGCTCCTACAATGAGCAGTTCTTC	CASGLGLVRTSSYNEQFF
NA	many	TRBV5-4	TRBJ2-7	TGTGCCAGCAGCTTGCCGGGTTTGAACGAGCAGTACTTC	CASSLPGLNEQYF
NA	many	TRBV2	TRBJ1-1	TGTGCCAGCAGCGCTGAGACGCCGGGTGACACTGAAGCTTTCTTT	CASSAETPGDTEAFF
NA	few	TRBV7-3	TRBJ1-6	TGTGCCAGCAGTCGGGACACTTATTCACCCCTCCACTTT	CASSRDTYSPLHF
NA	NA	TRBV7-9	TRBJ2-7	TGTGCCAGCAGCCCCACCGGACAGTACGAGCAGTACTTC	CASSPTGQYEQYF
TRBD2	many	TRBV7-8	TRBJ2-3	TGTGCCAGCAGCTTAGTACTAGCGGGAGTATCGGGGCCAGATACGCAGTATTTT	CASSLVLAGVSGPDTQYF
NA	NA	TRBV29-1	TRBJ2-3	TGCAGCGCCTTCACAGATACGCAGTATTTT	CSAFTDTQYF
NA	many	TRBV7-2	TRBJ1-3	TGTGCCAGCACGAACAGGGCAGGGGGAAACACCATATATTTT	CASTNRAGGNTIYF
TRBD2	many	TRBV11-2	TRBJ2-7	TGTGCCAGCAGCTTAAAGGGACTAGCCTACGAGCAGTACTTC	CASSLKGLAYEQYF
NA	NA	TRBV18	TRBJ1-4	TGTGCCAGCTCACCGACGTTTGGTGGAGCAACTAATGAAAAACTGTTTTTT	CASSPTFGGATNEKLFF
TRBD2	many	TRBV12-3/TRBV12-4	TRBJ2-7	TGTGCCAGCAGCTTGGGGACTAGCGGGGCGCTGGAGTACTTC	CASSLGTSGALEYF
NA	NA	TRBV19	TRBJ2-1	TGTGCCAGTACCCCCCCGGGGAAATACAATGAGCAGTTCTTC	CASTPPGKYNEQFF
NA	NA	TRBV14	TRBJ2-3	TGTGCCAGCAGCCAAGGTCTCGGGGCAGATACGCAGTATTTT	CASSQGLGADTQYF
TRBD1	NA	TRBV5-1	TRBJ2-6	TGCGCCAGCAGCTTGGTGACAGGGGCCACCTCTGGGGCCAACGTCCTGACTTTC	CASSLVTGATSGANVLTF
NA	NA	TRBV7-3	TRBJ2-1	TGTGCCAGCAGCTTAGAAGTAAGGTCAGATGAGCAGTTCTTC	CASSLEVRSDEQFF
TRBD2	NA	TRBV5-4	TRBJ2-1	TGTGCCAGCAGGGCTGGTAGCGGGCCGACGGTCTATGAGCAGTTCTTC	CASRAGSGPTVYEQFF
TRBD2	many	TRBV12-3/TRBV12-4	TRBJ2-1	TGTGCCAGCAGTATAGCGGGGGGGCCGAGGAATGAGCAGTTCTTC	CASSIAGGPRNEQFF
TRBD2	few	TRBV6-2/TRBV6-3	TRBJ2-2	TGTGCCAGCACCAAGGGAAGTGGGACGTGGATGGGTAGCGGGTCGACCTACACCGGGGAGCTGTTTTTT	CASTKGSGTWMGSGSTYTGELFF
TRBD1	NA	TRBV24-1	TRBJ2-1	TGTGCCACCAGTGAGTTGACAGGGGCTAGGTACAATGAGCAGTTCTTC	CATSELTGARYNEQFF
NA	many	TRBV7-2	TRBJ2-6	TGTGCCAGCAGCTTAGTGGGCGCAGCGAACTCTGGGGCCAACGTCCTGACTTTC	CASSLVGAANSGANVLTF
NA	NA	TRBV20-1	TRBJ1-1	TGCAGTGCTAGAGATAAGGCCGGGGGGGGGATGAACACTGAAGCTTTCTTT	CSARDKAGGGMNTEAFF
NA	few	TRBV12-3/TRBV12-4	TRBJ2-5	TGTGCCAGCGCCCGTTCAGGGGGACGGGAGGAGACCCAGTACTTC	CASARSGGREETQYF
TRBD1	NA	TRBV6-5	TRBJ2-1	TGTGCCAGCAGGATACAGACAGGGGGCGATGAGCAGTTCTTC	CASRIQTGGDEQFF
TRBD2	many	TRBV3-1	TRBJ2-7	TGTGCCAGCAGCCAAGGGGGGGAGGGCTCCTACGAGCAGTACTTC	CASSQGGEGSYEQYF
TRBD1	few	TRBV7-9	TRBJ1-4	TGTGCCAGCAGTTCCCGGGACAGGGATGAAAAACTGTTTTTT	CASSSRDRDEKLFF
TRBD2	many	TRBV19	TRBJ2-1	TGTGCCAGTAGTATAATACCGGGAGGGTCCTACAATGAGCAGTTCTTC	CASSIIPGGSYNEQFF
NA	NA	TRBV29-1	TRBJ2-7	TGCAGCGTTGCAGGGCGGCTGGCACACGAGCAGTACTTC	CSVAGRLAHEQYF
TRBD2	many	TRBV19	TRBJ2-5	TGTGCCAGTAGTATCGCAGCGGGAGAAGAGACCCAGTACTTC	CASSIAAGEETQYF
NA	many	TRBV7-3	TRBJ1-2	TGTGCCAGCAGCTTAGCGAGATCCGACTATGGCTACACCTTC	CASSLARSDYGYTF
NA	many	TRBV7-8	TRBJ1-2	TGTGCCAGCAGCTTTTCGGAGAAGGGCTATGGCTACACCTTC	CASSFSEKGYGYTF
TRBD2	NA	TRBV5-1	TRBJ2-1	TGCGCCAGCAGCTTGCGGCGGGGGGATGAGCAGTTCTTC	CASSLRRGDEQFF
NA	many	TRBV11-3	TRBJ2-3	TGTGCCAGCAGCTTAGGGAGGAGCACAGATACGCAGTATTTT	CASSLGRSTDTQYF
NA	many	TRBV11-2	TRBJ2-1	TGTGCCAGCAGCTTAGCTACGAATGAGCAGTTCTTC	CASSLATNEQFF
TRBD2	once	TRBV30	TRBJ2-3	TGTGCCTGGAGTAAACGACCGGGACTAGCGGGATTTGCAGATACGCAGTATTTT	CAWSKRPGLAGFADTQYF
NA	many	TRBV7-3	TRBJ2-7	TGTGCCAGCAGCGCCCCCGGGGTGGGTAACGAGCAGTACTTC	CASSAPGVGNEQYF
TRBD1	NA	TRBV20-1	TRBJ2-3	TGCAGTGCTAGAGCCGGGACAGGGGGGAGCACAGATACGCAGTATTTT	CSARAGTGGSTDTQYF
NA	few	TRBV19	TRBJ2-6	TGTGCCAGTAGGTTAGACAGGCAGAGCTCTGGGGCCAACGTCCTGACTTTC	CASRLDRQSSGANVLTF
NA	many	TRBV28	TRBJ2-5	TGTGCCAGCAGACTACCGGAACAAGAGACCCAGTACTTC	CASRLPEQETQYF
NA	many	TRBV6-6	TRBJ2-7	TGTGCCAGCAGTCTTTTAACAGGGTACGAGCAGTACTTC	CASSLLTGYEQYF
NA	few	TRBV5-6	TRBJ2-5	TGTGCCAGCAGCCCCGGGACACCGGGCGTGACCCAGTACTTC	CASSPGTPGVTQYF
NA	NA	TRBV19	TRBJ1-1	TGTGCCAGTATCTCCGGGGCAGGATTCTCTAACACTGAAGCTTTCTTT	CASISGAGFSNTEAFF
TRBD1	many	TRBV7-8	TRBJ2-1	TGTGCCAGCAGCCCATGGGACAGGGGGTCCTACAATGAGCAGTTCTTC	CASSPWDRGSYNEQFF